A selection of T cell receptor beta chains follows, all from one sample in a study of shared T cell receptors in the human thymus. Only in-frame clones appear in the TCRdb table, and some are missing; sequencing was by immunoSEQ multiplex PCR. The table lists hundreds of thousands of clones, approximately 87% of them singletons. These data were also reused for a study on human thymus T cells.

The sequencing input was thymocytes. These receptors originate from a boy under three years old with a congenital heart defect. CDR3s include the opening cysteine and the closing phenylalanine or tryptophan. The D gene is left open where the match is weak. Rows give clone size only sometimes, using once, few, many, or a class for an expanded clone.

J gene	V gene	D gene	clone size	CDR3 DNA	CDR3 protein
TRBJ1-4	TRBV27	.	.	TGTGCCAGCAGTTTCAGGGGTCTAGATGAAAAACTGTTTTTT	CASSFRGLDEKLFF
TRBJ1-1	TRBV28	.	.	TGTGCCAGCAGCCCCAACCCCCACACTAGTGAAGCTTTCTTT	CASSPNPHTSEAFF
TRBJ2-7	TRBV2	.	once	TGTGCCAGCAGTCAGGGTAGAAGGAACGAGCAGTACTTC	CASSQGRRNEQYF
TRBJ2-6	TRBV4-3	.	.	TGCGCCAGCAGCCAAGATGCCAGGTCCGGGGCCAACGTCCTGACTTTC	CASSQDARSGANVLTF
TRBJ1-3	TRBV27	.	.	TGTGCCAGCGCGGTCAGTGACTCTGGAAACACCATATATTTT	CASAVSDSGNTIYF
TRBJ2-7	TRBV11-2	.	.	TGTGCCAGCAGCCCAACAGGGTCATGCTCCTACGAGCAGTACTTC	CASSPTGSCSYEQYF
TRBJ1-2	TRBV18	.	.	TGTGCCAGCTCACCATCTCGGACTGATCAATATGGCTACACCTTC	CASSPSRTDQYGYTF
TRBJ2-2	TRBV9	TRBD2	once	TGTGCCAGCAGCGTATCCCTAGCGGGAAGCACCGGGGAGCTGTTTTTT	CASSVSLAGSTGELFF
TRBJ2-7	TRBV7-2	TRBD2	.	TGTGCCAGCAGCTTAGATTACGTGCGGGGGAGAGAGTACGAGCAGTACTTC	CASSLDYVRGREYEQYF
TRBJ2-3	TRBV28	TRBD2	few	TGTGCCAGCAGTCTTAGCGGGAGGTGGACAGATACGCAGTATTTT	CASSLSGRWTDTQYF
TRBJ2-7	TRBV28	TRBD1	.	TGTGCCAGCAGCAGGGACAGACCCTACGAGCAGTACTTC	CASSRDRPYEQYF
TRBJ2-7	TRBV7-9	TRBD2	.	TGTGCCAGCAGCTTACGTAGCGGGATCCGCTCCTACGAGCAGTACTTC	CASSLRSGIRSYEQYF
TRBJ2-1	TRBV11-2	.	.	TGTGCCAGCAGCTCCCGACTAAAACTAAGACCGAGCTCCTACAATGAGCAGTTCTTC	CASSSRLKLRPSSYNEQFF
TRBJ2-4	TRBV28	TRBD1	once	TGTGCCAGCAGGCCGTACGGAAGGGGGCTAGCCAAAAACATTCAGTACTTC	CASRPYGRGLAKNIQYF
TRBJ1-6	TRBV6-5	.	once	TGTGCCAGCAGTTACCTAACCAGGGAATCCCTCCACTTT	CASSYLTRESLHF
TRBJ2-1	TRBV4-2	.	.	TGTGCCAGCAGCCAAGTTTCTAGCCCATACAATGAGCAGTTCTTC	CASSQVSSPYNEQFF
TRBJ1-1	TRBV30	.	.	TGTGCCTGGAGTGTACAGGTACCGAACACTGAAGCTTTCTTT	CAWSVQVPNTEAFF
TRBJ2-3	TRBV14	.	.	TGTGCCAGCAGCCATCCCTCGACAGAACGTAGCACAGATACGCAGTATTTT	CASSHPSTERSTDTQYF
TRBJ1-2	TRBV28	TRBD1	few	TGTGCCAGCAGTTTACAGGACAGGGGCTCCTATGGCTACACCTTC	CASSLQDRGSYGYTF
TRBJ1-3	TRBV28	TRBD1	.	TGTGCCAGCAGTTTACCGACAGGGGAGCCCTTCTCTGGAAACACCATATATTTT	CASSLPTGEPFSGNTIYF
TRBJ1-5	TRBV18	TRBD1	.	TGTGCCAGCTCAGGAGGTGTAGGTGGGGACAGGGTAGAACGCAATCAGCCCCAGCATTTT	CASSGGVGGDRVERNQPQHF
TRBJ1-1	TRBV27	.	.	TGTGCCAGCAGGGTAGGGGCTGAAGCTTTCTTT	CASRVGAEAFF
TRBJ2-2	TRBV7-3	.	.	TGTGCCAGCAGGTTTGGACACCACACCGGGGAGCTGTTTTTT	CASRFGHHTGELFF
TRBJ2-5	TRBV27	TRBD2	.	TGTGCCAGCAGTGAGGGGACTAGCGGGGGTCAAGAGACCCAGTACTTC	CASSEGTSGGQETQYF
TRBJ2-5	TRBV5-8	TRBD2	.	TGTGCCAGCAGCCGACTAGCGGGGTCGCAGACCCAGTACTTC	CASSRLAGSQTQYF
TRBJ2-3	TRBV14	.	few	TGTGCCAGCAAAAGTGCCGGGGGAGATACGCAGTATTTT	CASKSAGGDTQYF
TRBJ2-7	TRBV28	.	.	TGTGCCAGCAGTCGCCCCACAGGGAGCTCCTACGAGCAGTACTTC	CASSRPTGSSYEQYF
TRBJ1-1	TRBV28	TRBD1	.	TGTGCCAGCAGTTGCAGGGGGCAAAAGAACACTGAAGCTTTCTTT	CASSCRGQKNTEAFF
TRBJ1-2	TRBV10-3	.	.	TGTGCCATCAGTGAGTCGTTGTCCAGGGTGATAGGGGAAAACTATGGCTACACCTTC	CAISESLSRVIGENYGYTF
TRBJ2-5	TRBV1	.	.	TGCACCAGCAGACAAAAAATAGACAGGGGATGGGAGACCCAGTACTTC	CTSRQKIDRGWETQYF
TRBJ2-7	TRBV6-6	TRBD2	few	TGTGCCAGCAGTTACTCGGGGACTAGAAGGAAATACGAGCAGTACTTC	CASSYSGTRRKYEQYF
TRBJ2-7	TRBV6-5	TRBD1	.	TGTGCCAGCAGTTACCGGCAGGGGGCGTCCTACGAGCAGTACTTC	CASSYRQGASYEQYF
TRBJ1-3	TRBV19	.	.	TGTGCCAGTAGTATTGGAGGCGACACGAGCTCTGGAAACACCATATATTTT	CASSIGGDTSSGNTIYF
TRBJ2-3	TRBV28	.	.	TGTGCCAGCAGTTTGTTCCACCGGGGTACAGATACGCAGTATTTT	CASSLFHRGTDTQYF
TRBJ2-5	TRBV13	TRBD2	.	TGTGCCAGCAGCTCGATCCCCCCTAGCGGGGGGGCCGAGGCCCAGTACTTC	CASSSIPPSGGAEAQYF
TRBJ2-3	TRBV14	TRBD2	few	TGTGCCAGCAGCCAACTAGCGGGAGAGGGAGATACGCAGTATTTT	CASSQLAGEGDTQYF
TRBJ2-1	TRBV29-1	TRBD1	.	TGCAGCGTTGAAGGGGACAGGTGGCTTCCCGATGAGCAGTTCTTC	CSVEGDRWLPDEQFF
TRBJ2-7	TRBV5-6	.	.	TGTGCCAGCAGCCGACAGGACATGGTGGTAGGCGAGCAGTACTTC	CASSRQDMVVGEQYF
TRBJ2-3	TRBV10-2	.	.	TGCGCCAGCGGGGGAGGTACGCAGTATTTT	CASGGGTQYF
TRBJ1-5	TRBV6-4	.	.	TGTGCCAGCAGCGGGATCTTCAATCAGCCCCAGCATTTT	CASSGIFNQPQHF
TRBJ2-1	TRBV5-1	TRBD2	.	TGCGCCAGCAGCTTGGTTTCTAGCGGGGGGAACAATGAGCAGTTCTTC	CASSLVSSGGNNEQFF
TRBJ2-1	TRBV11-2	TRBD2	.	TGTGCCAGCAGCTTTGCTAGCGGGAGGGCCGGGCTTGAGCAGTTCTTC	CASSFASGRAGLEQFF
TRBJ2-1	TRBV27	TRBD2	few	TGTGCCAGCAGTTTATGGCCGGGACTAGCGGGAGATGAGCAGTTCTTC	CASSLWPGLAGDEQFF